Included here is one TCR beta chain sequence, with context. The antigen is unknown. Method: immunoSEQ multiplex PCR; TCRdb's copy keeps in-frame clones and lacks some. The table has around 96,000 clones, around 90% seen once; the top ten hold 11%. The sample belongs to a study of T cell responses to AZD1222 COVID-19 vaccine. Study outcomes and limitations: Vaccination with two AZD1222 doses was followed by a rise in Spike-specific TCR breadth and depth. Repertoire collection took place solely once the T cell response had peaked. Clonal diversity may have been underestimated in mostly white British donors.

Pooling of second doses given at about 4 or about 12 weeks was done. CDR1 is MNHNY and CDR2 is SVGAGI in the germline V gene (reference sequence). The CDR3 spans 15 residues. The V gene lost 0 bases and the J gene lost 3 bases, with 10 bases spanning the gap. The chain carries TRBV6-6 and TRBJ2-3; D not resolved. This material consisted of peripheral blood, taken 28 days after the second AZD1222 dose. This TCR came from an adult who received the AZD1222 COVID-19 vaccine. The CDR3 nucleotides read TGTGCCAGCAGTTACTCGGTTAGTCTAACAGATACGCAGTATTTT. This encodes CASSYSVSLTDTQYF.